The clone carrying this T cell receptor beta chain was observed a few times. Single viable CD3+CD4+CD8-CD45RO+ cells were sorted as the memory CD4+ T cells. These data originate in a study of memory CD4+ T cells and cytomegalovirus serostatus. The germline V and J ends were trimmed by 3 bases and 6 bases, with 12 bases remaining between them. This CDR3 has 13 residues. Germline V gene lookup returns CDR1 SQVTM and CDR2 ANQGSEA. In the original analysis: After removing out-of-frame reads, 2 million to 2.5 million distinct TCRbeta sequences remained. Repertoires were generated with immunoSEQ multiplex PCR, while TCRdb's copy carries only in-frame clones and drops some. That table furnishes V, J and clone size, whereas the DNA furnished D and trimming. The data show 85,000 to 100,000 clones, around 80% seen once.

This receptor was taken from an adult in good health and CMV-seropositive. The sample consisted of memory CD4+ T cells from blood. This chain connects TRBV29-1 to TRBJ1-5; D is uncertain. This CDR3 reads CSVEAVGIQPQHF. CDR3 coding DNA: TGCAGCGTTGAGGCCGTCGGGATTCAGCCCCAGCATTTT.